The rows below give T cell receptor beta chains drawn from one sample of a study of control samples from healthy donors and cancer patients. Data came from immunoSEQ multiplex PCR; TCRdb stores just in-frame clones and leaves some out. The top ten hold 4.9% of the sample, which has some 150,000 clones, about nine tenths seen once. The sequenced material came from blood. The source of these receptors is a man aged 30 to 45 in good health. Each CDR3 is given with its conserved first and last residue. Fields, in order: clone size, J gene, D gene, CDR3 length, V gene, CDR3 protein, CDR3 DNA. The D gene is left open where the match is weak. For some rows the clone size is stated as once, few or many, or as a class when expanded; others skip it.

abundance: .; j_gene: TRBJ2-3; d_gene: .; len: 14; v_gene: TRBV27; CDR3aa: CASSRQGRADTQYF; CDR3nt: TGTGCCAGCAGCCGACAGGGGAGGGCAGATACGCAGTATTTT
abundance: .; j_gene: TRBJ2-3; d_gene: TRBD2; len: 18; v_gene: TRBV9; CDR3aa: CASSEMTTSGGSTDTQYF; CDR3nt: TGTGCCAGCAGCGAAATGACGACTAGCGGGGGGAGCACAGATACGCAGTATTTT
abundance: few; j_gene: TRBJ1-2; d_gene: TRBD1; len: 16; v_gene: TRBV5-3; CDR3aa: CARSDARTGDFGGYTF; CDR3nt: TGTGCCAGAAGCGATGCCCGGACAGGGGACTTCGGTGGCTACACCTTC
abundance: .; j_gene: TRBJ1-5; d_gene: .; len: 16; v_gene: TRBV2; CDR3aa: CASSALPGRENQPQHF; CDR3nt: TGTGCCAGCAGTGCTTTACCGGGACGGGAAAATCAGCCCCAGCATTTT
abundance: .; j_gene: TRBJ2-7; d_gene: .; len: 12; v_gene: TRBV5-5; CDR3aa: CASIGASHEQYF; CDR3nt: TGTGCCAGCATCGGCGCGTCCCACGAGCAGTACTTC
abundance: few; j_gene: TRBJ2-2; d_gene: TRBD2; len: 15; v_gene: TRBV27; CDR3aa: CASSLGTSIRGELFF; CDR3nt: TGTGCCAGCAGTCTGGGGACTAGTATCAGAGGGGAGCTGTTTTTT
abundance: .; j_gene: TRBJ1-2; d_gene: TRBD1; len: 14; v_gene: TRBV28; CDR3aa: CASSGDRGRGGYTF; CDR3nt: TGTGCCAGCAGTGGGGACAGGGGAAGAGGGGGCTACACCTTC
abundance: once; j_gene: TRBJ2-5; d_gene: .; len: 16; v_gene: TRBV10-3; CDR3aa: CAISEGKDSNQETQYF; CDR3nt: TGTGCCATCAGTGAGGGGAAGGACAGCAACCAAGAGACCCAGTACTTC
abundance: .; j_gene: TRBJ2-7; d_gene: .; len: 13; v_gene: TRBV3-1/TRBV3-2; CDR3aa: CASSQERAYEQYF; CDR3nt: TGTGCCAGCAGCCAAGAGCGCGCATACGAGCAGTACTTC
abundance: .; j_gene: TRBJ2-3; d_gene: .; len: 15; v_gene: TRBV6-5; CDR3aa: CATNPGGRSTDTQYF; CDR3nt: TGTGCCACCAACCCTGGGGGGAGATCCACAGATACGCAGTATTTT
abundance: once; j_gene: TRBJ1-2; d_gene: .; len: 14; v_gene: TRBV4-3; CDR3aa: CASSYGQSNYGYTF; CDR3nt: TGCGCCAGCAGCTACGGACAGAGTAACTATGGCTACACCTTC
abundance: .; j_gene: TRBJ2-1; d_gene: .; len: 15; v_gene: TRBV11-3; CDR3aa: CASSLGRTDYNEQFF; CDR3nt: TGTGCCAGCAGCTTGGGGCGGACGGATTACAATGAGCAGTTCTTC
abundance: .; j_gene: TRBJ1-4; d_gene: TRBD1; len: 15; v_gene: TRBV18; CDR3aa: CASSNPGQASEKLFF; CDR3nt: TGTGCCAGCTCAAATCCGGGACAGGCTAGTGAAAAACTGTTTTTT
abundance: few; j_gene: TRBJ2-7; d_gene: TRBD1; len: 16; v_gene: TRBV11-2; CDR3aa: CASSLGLPGQAYEQYF; CDR3nt: TGTGCCAGCAGCTTAGGACTCCCGGGACAGGCCTACGAGCAGTACTTC
abundance: .; j_gene: TRBJ2-1; d_gene: .; len: 15; v_gene: TRBV11-3; CDR3aa: CASSLRDGSQNEQFF; CDR3nt: TGTGCCAGCAGCTTACGCGACGGGAGTCAGAATGAGCAGTTCTTC
abundance: .; j_gene: TRBJ2-2; d_gene: .; len: 18; v_gene: TRBV7-3; CDR3aa: CASSLTGGSIINTGELFF; CDR3nt: TGTGCCAGCAGCTTAACTGGGGGGTCCATTATTAACACCGGGGAGCTGTTTTTT
abundance: .; j_gene: TRBJ2-1; d_gene: TRBD1; len: 15; v_gene: TRBV10-3; CDR3aa: CAITDPRTGRNEQFF; CDR3nt: TGTGCCATCACCGACCCTAGGACAGGGCGAAATGAGCAGTTCTTC
abundance: .; j_gene: TRBJ2-7; d_gene: TRBD1; len: 13; v_gene: TRBV9; CDR3aa: CASSVGQVHEQYF; CDR3nt: TGTGCCAGCAGCGTCGGACAGGTCCACGAGCAGTACTTC
abundance: .; j_gene: TRBJ1-4; d_gene: TRBD1; len: 14; v_gene: TRBV5-4; CDR3aa: CASSYTGGGEKLFF; CDR3nt: TGTGCCAGCAGCTATACAGGGGGTGGTGAAAAACTGTTTTTT
abundance: .; j_gene: TRBJ2-2; d_gene: .; len: 16; v_gene: TRBV6-5; CDR3aa: CASSYPGGEVTGELFF; CDR3nt: TGTGCCAGCAGTTACCCCGGGGGCGAGGTCACCGGGGAGCTGTTTTTT
abundance: .; j_gene: TRBJ2-1; d_gene: TRBD1; len: 14; v_gene: TRBV6-5; CDR3aa: CAGRSRGLNNEQFF; CDR3nt: TGTGCCGGCCGGAGTAGGGGGCTCAACAATGAGCAGTTCTTC